Shown below are 19 T cell receptor beta chains from a single sample sequenced in a study of regulatory T cells in long-lasting Graves disease. Time point noted: newly diagnosed GD, antithyroid drugs for less than 3 months. PBMCs provided the RNA from which the TCR library was made. Libraries of TCR beta came from iRepertoire HTBI primers plus Arm-PCR of CDR3 regions. TCRdb analysed the multiplex PCR reads with MiXCR anew, one entry per CDR3 protein. Of 350,000 to 550,000 distinct CDR3 sequences listed, about 17% were seen once; the top ten hold around 23%. This sample also appeared in a second study, on T cells in Graves' hyperthyroidism and ophthalmopathy.

The sample here was peripheral blood mononuclear cells (PBMCs), taken at new diagnosis, from a patient treated with antithyroid drugs. The receptors stem from a woman aged 18-29 years with Graves disease.

The chain has TRBV28 and TRBJ1-5; 7 bases align to TRBD1. The CDR3 is 16 residues long. Germline V lookup: CDR1 MDHEN, CDR2 SYDVKM. V gave up 4 bases and J gave up 0 bases; unmatched junction bases: 6. The CDR3 region is CASSSSGQFSNQPQHF. The CDR3 nucleotides read TGTGCCAGCAGTTCCTCGGGACAGTTTAGCAATCAGCCCCAGCATTTT.

The chain employs TRBV13 and TRBJ2-1; D is possibly TRBD1 (6 bases). The germline CDR1 and CDR2 sequences are PRHDT and FYEKMQ (reference sequence). The V and J ends lost 6 bases and 0 bases respectively, with 15 bases between them. There are 16 residues in the CDR3. The CDR3 reads CASRNAKGDSYNEQFF. In nucleotides, the CDR3 is TGTGCCAGCAGGAATGCGAAGGGGGACTCCTACAATGAGCAGTTCTTC.

This clonotype occurred many times. This chain uses TRBV20-1 with TRBJ2-7, with a possible D match to TRBD1 (5 bases). Looked up from germline, CDR1 is DFQATT and CDR2 is SNEGSKA (reference sequence). This CDR3 has 12 residues. Trimming shortened V by 2 bases and J by 4 bases, and 9 bases separated the two germline ends. The CDR3 coding sequence is TGCAGTGCTAGATCCAGGGCGTACGAGCAGTACTTC. This encodes CSARSRAYEQYF.

The chain recombines TRBV7-9 with TRBJ2-7; 11 bases are shared with TRBD2. The ends lost 1 base at V and 2 bases at J; junction bases unmatched: 4. Germline lookup yields CDR1 SEHNR and CDR2 FQNEAQ (reference sequence). CDR3 length equals 16 residues. The DNA of the CDR3 is TGTGCCAGCAGCTTAGATTTACTAGCGGGAGCCTACGAGCAGTACTTC. It yields the protein CASSLDLLAGAYEQYF.

This sequence joins TRBV19 and TRBJ2-1; 7 bases agree with TRBD2. Germline V gene sequence: CDR1 LNHDA, CDR2 SQIVND (reference sequence). This CDR3 contains 15 residues. Germline trimming cut 7 bases from V and 8 bases from J; bases unmatched to any gene: 14. The CDR3 bases are TGTGCCAGTACCCCGGGGGGACTACCAATCCATGAGCAGTTCTTC. Its translation is CASTPGGLPIHEQFF.

The sample holds many counts of this clonotype. This sequence joins TRBV6-1 and TRBJ2-7; 8 bases are a match to TRBD2. V was clipped by 5 bases and J by 0 bases; unmatched bases: 6. The germline gives CDR1 MNHNS, CDR2 SASEGT. The CDR3 is made up of 15 amino acids. CDR3 sequence reads: CASSTLAESSYEQYF. The CDR3 DNA reads as TGTGCCAGCAGTACACTAGCGGAGAGCTCCTACGAGCAGTACTTC.

The CDR3 here is CASSPKQGTGGGDSYEQYF. The CDR3 region has the DNA TGTGCCAGCAGCCCAAAACAGGGAACTGGCGGGGGGGACTCCTACGAGCAGTACTTC. The chain is built from TRBV13 and TRBJ2-7; 9 bases map to TRBD2. V gave up 5 bases and J gave up 0 bases; unmatched junction bases: 17. CDR1 is PRHDT and CDR2 is FYEKMQ in the germline V gene (reference sequence). The CDR3 length is 19 residues.

A word on this clonotype: Possible read error: a much larger clone is one base away. The chain combines TRBV20-1 with TRBJ2-1; no definite D call. Looked up from germline, CDR1 is DFQATT and CDR2 is SNEGSKA (reference sequence). There are 13 residues in the CDR3. Here the CDR3 reads CSVRGPAYNEQFF. CDR3 nucleotide sequence: TGCAGTGTTAGAGGCCCGGCATACAATGAGCAGTTCTTC.

This clonotype was seen a few times. The V gene is TRBV7-9, the J gene TRBJ2-5, with D unclear. Germline lookup yields CDR1 SEHNR and CDR2 FQNEAQ (reference sequence). V lost 2 bases and J lost 5, with 6 bases in between. This CDR3 is built from 12 residues. The CDR3 DNA sequence: TGTGCCAGCAGCTTAATGGCGGAGACCCAGTACTTC. It translates to CASSLMAETQYF.

This clonotype has a handful of counts. This chain links TRBV2 with TRBJ2-1; D gene uncertain. Per the germline V gene, CDR1 is SNHLY and CDR2 is FYNNEI. The V and J ends lost 2 bases and 5 bases respectively, with 10 bases between them. The length of the CDR3 is 14 residues. CDR3 region: CASSEFRMNNEQFF. The CDR3 DNA reads as TGTGCCAGCAGTGAATTTCGTATGAACAATGAGCAGTTCTTC.

This clonotype showed up many times. The chain recombines TRBV3-1 with TRBJ1-1; no definite D call. This CDR3 spans 12 amino acids. Trimming removed 2 bases at V and 8 bases at J, with 9 bases between. Germline values: CDR1 LGHDT, CDR2 YNNKEL (reference sequence). The CDR3 protein is CASSQLTSEAFF. DNA for the CDR3: TGTGCCAGCAGCCAATTGACATCGGAAGCTTTCTTT.

In its sample, this clonotype was seen many times. The rearrangement joins TRBV6-1 to TRBJ2-3; D is undetermined. V was pared by 5 bases and J by 0 bases, with 9 bases between. The CDR3 extends over 14 amino acids. Germline CDR1 MNHNS, CDR2 SASEGT. For the CDR3, the DNA is TGTGCCAGCAGTCCCCTAGTGAGCACAGATACGCAGTATTTT. Translating it yields CASSPLVSTDTQYF.

The rearrangement uses TRBV30 and TRBJ1-1; the D gene is possibly TRBD1 (6 bases). CDR3 length: 14 residues. With 5 bases removed from V and 6 bases from J, the gap between germline ends came to 19 bases. In germline, CDR1 is GTSNPN, CDR2 SVGIG (reference sequence). The CDR3 bases are TGTGCCTGGGGACCGGCGACAGGCTTGGCTGAAGCTTTCTTT. Translating gives CAWGPATGLAEAFF.

The chain couples TRBV6-2 or TRBV6-3 to TRBJ2-3; D is undetermined. The J call may be in error: the DNA end matches TRBJ2-7 better. The germline V gene encodes CDR1 MNHEY and CDR2 SVGEGT. This CDR3 has 14 amino acids. CDR3 coding DNA: TGTGCCAGCAGTGACCCGGTATGGGATGGGGAGCAGTACTTC. Its translation: CASSDPVWDGEQYF.

This rearrangement joins TRBV9 to TRBJ2-2; perhaps TRBD1 as D (5 bases). Trimming removed 3 bases at V and 7 bases at J, with 16 bases between. CDR1 is SGDLS and CDR2 is YYNGEE in the germline V gene. CDR3 length: 15 amino acids. The DNA for the CDR3 is TGTGCCAGCAGCGCCCGACTTGGGGCTAGCGGGGAGCTGTTTTTT. This gives the protein CASSARLGASGELFF.

The rearrangement links TRBV4-3 to TRBJ2-7; a weak D match, TRBD1 (5 bases). The CDR3 length is 15 residues. Germline CDR1 and CDR2: LGHNA and YSLEER. Trimming shortened V by 0 bases and J by 5 bases, and 14 bases separated the two germline ends. CDR3 sequence: CASSQDGAIPNEQYF. The CDR3 DNA sequence: TGCGCCAGCAGCCAAGATGGGGCTATTCCCAACGAGCAGTACTTC.

This clonotype has ten or more counts. The chain links TRBV20-1 to TRBJ2-4, with 9 positions matching TRBD2. Germline lookup yields CDR1 DFQATT and CDR2 SNEGSKA (reference sequence). The junction had 3 bases not matched to a gene; V was cut back by 6 bases and J by 0 bases. The CDR3 has 14 residues. This chain's CDR3 is CSAGTSLAKNIQYF. DNA for the CDR3: TGCAGTGCCGGGACTAGCCTAGCCAAAAACATTCAGTACTTC.

About this clonotype: This may stem from a read error, because a much larger clone lies one nucleotide away. This chain joins TRBV27 and TRBJ2-5; 7 bases align to TRBD1. The length of the CDR3 is 15 residues. The V segment lost 5 bases and the J segment 0 bases; nucleotides outside the gene matches: 6. Germline V lookup: CDR1 MNHEY, CDR2 SMNVEV (reference sequence). The CDR3 sequence is CASSDVDRDQETQYF. CDR3 sequence (DNA): TGTGCCAGCAGTGATGTCGACAGGGACCAAGAGACCCAGTACTTC.

With respect to this clonotype: This likely reflects a read error, since a far larger clone is one base away. This sequence joins TRBV29-1 and TRBJ2-1; D tentatively reads TRBD1 or TRBD2 (5 bases each). The CDR3 consists of 12 residues. V shed 7 bases and J shed 10 bases, with 17 bases lying between them. Germline loops: CDR1 SQVTM, CDR2 ANQGSEA. CDR3 in DNA: TGCAGCGGTCGCACCGGGACCTACGAGCAGTTCTTC. Protein: CSGRTGTYEQFF.